The T cell receptor (beta chain) described here comes from a study of OX40 agonist ivuxolimab in advanced cancers. Study-level information: The eligibility criteria allowed prior anti-PD-1, anti-PD-L1 or anti-CTLA-4 therapy, and about 40% had some. Findings and caveats of the study: There were, on average, more expanded clones in CD8+ T cells than in CD4+.

The CDR3 has 14 amino acids. Trimming took off 0 bases at V and 9 bases at J, with 12 bases between the two ends. CDR1 and CDR2 (germline): GTSNPN, SVGIG (reference sequence). Patients with a history of autoimmune disease or on systemic immunosuppression were excluded. Profiling relied on immunoSEQ multiplex PCR, and the TCRdb table lists in-frame clones only, not all of them. The sample includes about 83,000 clones, under 95% of them seen just once. As for this clone: Antigen unknown.

The material was CD4+ or CD8+ T cells sorted from blood, obtained in a trial of the OX40 agonist ivuxolimab. The TCR comes from an adult with an advanced solid tumor such as melanoma, head and neck, liver or kidney cancer. The rearrangement links TRBV30 to TRBJ1-6; D is uncertain. The CDR3 is CAWSVNTFRSPLHF. The CDR3 DNA is TGTGCCTGGAGTGTTAACACGTTCCGTTCACCCCTCCACTTT.